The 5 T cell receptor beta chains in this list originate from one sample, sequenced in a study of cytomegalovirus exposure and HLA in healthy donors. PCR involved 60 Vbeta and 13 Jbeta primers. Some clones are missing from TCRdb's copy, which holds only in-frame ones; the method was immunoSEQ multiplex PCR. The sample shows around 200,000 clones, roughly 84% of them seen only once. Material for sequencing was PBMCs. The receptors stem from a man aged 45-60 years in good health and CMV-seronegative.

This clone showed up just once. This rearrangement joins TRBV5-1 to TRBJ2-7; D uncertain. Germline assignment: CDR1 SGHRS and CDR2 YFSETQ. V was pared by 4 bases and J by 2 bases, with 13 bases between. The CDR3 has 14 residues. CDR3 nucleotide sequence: TGCGCCAGCAGCACAGCAAATAGACCCTACGAGCAGTACTTC. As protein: CASSTANRPYEQYF.

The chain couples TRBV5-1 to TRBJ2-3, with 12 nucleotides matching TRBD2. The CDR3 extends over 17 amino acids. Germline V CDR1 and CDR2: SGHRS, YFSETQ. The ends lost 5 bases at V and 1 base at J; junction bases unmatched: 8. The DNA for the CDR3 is TGCGCCAGCAGTCGGGGGGGACTAGCGGGCCGCACAGATACGCAGTATTTT. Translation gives CASSRGGLAGRTDTQYF.

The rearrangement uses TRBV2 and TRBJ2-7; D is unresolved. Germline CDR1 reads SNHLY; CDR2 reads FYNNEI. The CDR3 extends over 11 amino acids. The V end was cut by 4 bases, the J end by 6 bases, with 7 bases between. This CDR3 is CASSVVFEQYF. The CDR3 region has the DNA TGTGCCAGCAGTGTAGTTTTCGAGCAGTACTTC.

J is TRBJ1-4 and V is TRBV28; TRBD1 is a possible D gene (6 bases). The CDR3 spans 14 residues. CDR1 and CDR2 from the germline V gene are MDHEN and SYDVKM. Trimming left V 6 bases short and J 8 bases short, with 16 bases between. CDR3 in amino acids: CASSITGSDEKLFF. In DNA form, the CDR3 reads TGTGCCAGCAGCATCACAGGGAGTGACGAAAAACTGTTTTTT.

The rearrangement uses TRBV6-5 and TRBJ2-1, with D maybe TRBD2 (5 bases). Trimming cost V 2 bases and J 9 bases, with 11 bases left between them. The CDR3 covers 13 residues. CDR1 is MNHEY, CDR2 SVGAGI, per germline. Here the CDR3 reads CASSYTEGPEQFF. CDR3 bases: TGTGCCAGCAGTTACACCGAGGGCCCTGAGCAGTTCTTC.